Included here is one T cell receptor (beta chain) sequence, with context. What it binds is unknown. The assay was immunoSEQ multiplex PCR, and TCRdb's table has in-frame clones only and misses some. The data show roughly 2,300,000 clones, with around 92% seen just once and 0.37% held by the top ten. Study donors comprised healthy, HIV-negative adults devoid of recent acute infection or vaccination. This specimen belongs to a study of shared clonotypes between healthy human individuals. Study results and limitations: Non-shared clonotypes displayed generation probabilities falling below those of clonotypes present in all four donors.

V was cut by 6 bases and J by 5 bases, with 23 bases left in between. The germline gives CDR1 MRHNA, CDR2 SNTAGT. The CDR3 length is 16 residues. The V gene is TRBV6-4, the J gene TRBJ2-7, with a weak D call TRBD1 (7 bases). Sequencing was carried out using naive CD4+ T cells from PBMCs. As for subset: CD45RA+ positively selected. This sequence was found in a man between 18 and 29 years old in good health. Some clones in this sample may be carry-over from other donors' samples. The chain's CDR3 is CASRGQETGDSHEQYF. The CDR3 nucleotides are TGTGCCAGCAGAGGACAGGAAACGGGAGATTCTCACGAGCAGTACTTC.